Detailed here is one TCR beta chain. An end of the junction differs from the germline gene, which may be a read error. These data originate in a study of Ad26.COV2.S vaccination and SARS-CoV-2 variants. Assay used: immunoSEQ multiplex PCR; TCRdb lists only in-frame clones, some missing. Of about 180,000 clones in the sample, around nine tenths were seen once. This receptor was identified in a human donor who had recovered from COVID-19. Sequenced material: peripheral blood, taken after recovery from COVID-19.

The CDR3 protein is CASSLASYTEQFF. The CDR3 DNA reads TGCGCCAGCAGCTTGGCCAGCTACACTGAGCAGTTCTTC. This chain uses TRBV5-1 with TRBJ2-1; D uncertain. The CDR3 contains 13 residues. Germline loops: CDR1 SGHRS, CDR2 YFSETQ.